Below are 8 T cell receptor beta chains sequenced from a single sample in a study of blood T cell repertoires in COVID-19. The protocol was immunoSEQ multiplex PCR, while the TCRdb copy is restricted to in-frame clones and leaves out a portion. The top ten clones hold about 4.5% of a sample with 110,000 or so clones, 70% to 90% of them seen once. The sample was peripheral blood. All receptors derive from a woman aged 45-60 years with acute or convalescent COVID-19.

The chain joins TRBV30 to TRBJ2-2; D is possibly TRBD1 (6 bases). The germline V and J ends were trimmed by 8 bases and 10 bases, with 17 bases remaining between them. CDR1 is GTSNPN, CDR2 SVGIG, per germline (reference sequence). This CDR3 has 12 residues. In DNA form, the CDR3 reads TGTGCCCTCTCAGTCGGGACATCGGAGCTGTTTTTT. It is translated as CALSVGTSELFF. Based on the CDR3 plus reference TRBV30 and TRBJ2-2, the full variable domain is SQTIHQWPATLVQPVGSPLSLECTVEGTSNPNLYWYRQAAGRGLQLLFYSVGIGQISSEVPQNLSASRPQDRQFILSSKKLLLSDSGFYLCALSVGTSELFFGEGSRLTVL.

This chain uses TRBV4-1 with TRBJ2-3; TRBD1 aligns across 8 bases. In germline, CDR1 is MGHRA, CDR2 YSYEKL. The CDR3 runs to 16 residues. With V trimmed by 0 bases and J by 4 bases, 6 bases remained unmatched. The CDR3 region has the DNA TGCGCCAGCAGCCAAGAAACAGGGGGTTTGGCAGATACGCAGTATTTT. This sequence encodes CASSQETGGLADTQYF.

The chain is built from TRBV23-1 and TRBJ1-1, with D unclear. TRBV23-1 is labeled an ORF, and its function is uncertain. Deletions cut 3 bases from V and 6 bases from J, with 14 bases between. This CDR3 is 14 amino acids long. The CDR3, as DNA: TGCGCCAGCAGTCATGGGCCCGGTCTATCTGAAGCTTTCTTT. It translates to CASSHGPGLSEAFF.

This clone was picked up a small number of times. This chain links TRBV2 with TRBJ1-1; D is uncertain. Trimming removed 2 bases from V and 2 bases from J, with 9 bases in between. CDR3 size: 14 residues. The V gene's germline CDR1 is SNHLY and CDR2 FYNNEI. This CDR3 is CASSETDLNTEAFF. In DNA form, the CDR3 reads TGTGCCAGCAGTGAAACCGACTTAAACACTGAAGCTTTCTTT.

The V and J genes are TRBV7-2 and TRBJ2-5, with 12 positions matching TRBD2. This CDR3 comprises 15 residues. CDR1 is SGHTA and CDR2 is FQGNSA in the germline V gene. The trim removed 5 bases at V and 5 bases at J, leaving 6 bases unmatched. The CDR3 spells CASSRTSGTRETQYF. CDR3 nucleotide sequence: TGTGCCAGCAGCCGGACTAGCGGGACTAGGGAGACCCAGTACTTC.

The chain uses TRBV29-1 and TRBJ2-1; D is perhaps TRBD2 (5 bases). Trimming stripped 5 bases from V and 9 bases from J, with 8 bases between. The germline V gene encodes CDR1 SQVTM and CDR2 ANQGSEA. The CDR3 extends over 10 amino acids. CDR3 nucleotide sequence: TGCAGCGTTTCGGAGGTTGAGCAGTTCTTC. Translated: CSVSEVEQFF.

This chain's CDR3 is CASSDGGAQHF. CDR3 nucleotides: TGCGCCAGCAGTGACGGGGGAGCCCAGCATTTT. The genes are TRBV10-2 and TRBJ1-5; weak D call: TRBD1 (5 bases). The CDR3 has 11 residues. Germline lookup yields CDR1 WSHSY and CDR2 SAAADI. The V end lost 3 bases, the J end lost 11 bases, and 8 bases lay between the germline ends.

The chain carries TRBV9 and TRBJ2-7, with D tentatively TRBD2 (5 bases). From germline, CDR1 is SGDLS and CDR2 YYNGEE. V was shortened by 2 bases and J by 1 base, with 10 bases between the two germline ends. This CDR3 is 14 amino acids long. The CDR3 loop reads CASSVDGVSYEQYF. The CDR3 region has the DNA TGTGCCAGCAGCGTGGACGGGGTATCCTACGAGCAGTACTTC.